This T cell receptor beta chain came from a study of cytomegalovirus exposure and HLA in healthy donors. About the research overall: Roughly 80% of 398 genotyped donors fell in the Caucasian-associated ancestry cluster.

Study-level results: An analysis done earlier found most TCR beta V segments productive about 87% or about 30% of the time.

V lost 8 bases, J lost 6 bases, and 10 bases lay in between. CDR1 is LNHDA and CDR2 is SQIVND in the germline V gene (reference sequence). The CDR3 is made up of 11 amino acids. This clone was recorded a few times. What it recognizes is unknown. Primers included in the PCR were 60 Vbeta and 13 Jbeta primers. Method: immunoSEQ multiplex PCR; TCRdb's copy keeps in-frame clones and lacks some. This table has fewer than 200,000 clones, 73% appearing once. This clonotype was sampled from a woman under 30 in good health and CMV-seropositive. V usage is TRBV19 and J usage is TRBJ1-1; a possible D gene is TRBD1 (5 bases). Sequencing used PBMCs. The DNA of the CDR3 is TGTGCCAGTCGGGGGGGGTCTGAAGCTTTCTTT. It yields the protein CASRGGSEAFF.